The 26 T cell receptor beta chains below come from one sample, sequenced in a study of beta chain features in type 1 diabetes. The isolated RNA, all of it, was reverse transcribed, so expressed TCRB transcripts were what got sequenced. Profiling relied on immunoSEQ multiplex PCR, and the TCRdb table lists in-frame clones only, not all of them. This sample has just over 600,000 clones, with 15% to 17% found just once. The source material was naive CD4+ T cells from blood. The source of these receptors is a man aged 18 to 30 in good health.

CDR3 nucleotides: TGTGCCAGCAGCTTAGCGCACGGTGGGGCCAACGTCCTGACTTTC. Translating it yields CASSLAHGGANVLTF. The gene calls are TRBV7-6 and TRBJ2-6; D is uncertain. Germline V gene sequence: CDR1 SGHVS, CDR2 FNYEAQ. The CDR3 totals 15 residues. V was trimmed by 0 bases and J by 3 bases, leaving 6 bases between them.

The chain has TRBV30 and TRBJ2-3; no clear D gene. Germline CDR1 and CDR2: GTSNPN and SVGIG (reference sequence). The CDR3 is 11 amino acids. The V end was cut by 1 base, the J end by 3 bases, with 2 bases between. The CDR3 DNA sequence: TGTGCCTGGAGTGGAACAGATACGCAGTATTTT. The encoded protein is CAWSGTDTQYF.

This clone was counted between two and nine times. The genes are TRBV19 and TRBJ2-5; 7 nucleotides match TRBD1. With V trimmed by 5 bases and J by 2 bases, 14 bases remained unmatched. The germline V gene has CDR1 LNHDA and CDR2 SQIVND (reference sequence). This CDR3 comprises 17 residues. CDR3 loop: CASSSRMLRGNQETQYF. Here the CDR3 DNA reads TGTGCCAGTAGTTCCCGGATGCTCAGGGGGAATCAAGAGACCCAGTACTTC.

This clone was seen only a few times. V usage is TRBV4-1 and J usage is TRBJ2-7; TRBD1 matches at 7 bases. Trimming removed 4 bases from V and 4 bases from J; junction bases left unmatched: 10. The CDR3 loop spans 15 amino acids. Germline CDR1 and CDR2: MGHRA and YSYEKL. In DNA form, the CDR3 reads TGCGCCAGCAGCCGGTCCGGGACAGCGGCTTACGAGCAGTACTTC. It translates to CASSRSGTAAYEQYF.

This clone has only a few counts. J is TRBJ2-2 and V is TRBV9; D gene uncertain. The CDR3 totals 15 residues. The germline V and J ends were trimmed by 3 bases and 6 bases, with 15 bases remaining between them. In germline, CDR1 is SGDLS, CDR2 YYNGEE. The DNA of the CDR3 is TGTGCCAGCAGCGCCCAGGCTAGTCGGGCCGGGGAGCTGTTTTTT. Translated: CASSAQASRAGELFF.

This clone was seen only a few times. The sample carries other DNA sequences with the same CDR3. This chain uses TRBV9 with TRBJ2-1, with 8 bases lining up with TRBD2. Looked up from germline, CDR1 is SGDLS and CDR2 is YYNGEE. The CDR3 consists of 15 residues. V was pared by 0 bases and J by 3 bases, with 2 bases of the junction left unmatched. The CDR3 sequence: CASSVGTSGYNEQFF. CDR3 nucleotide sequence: TGTGCCAGCAGCGTAGGAACTAGCGGCTACAATGAGCAGTTCTTC.

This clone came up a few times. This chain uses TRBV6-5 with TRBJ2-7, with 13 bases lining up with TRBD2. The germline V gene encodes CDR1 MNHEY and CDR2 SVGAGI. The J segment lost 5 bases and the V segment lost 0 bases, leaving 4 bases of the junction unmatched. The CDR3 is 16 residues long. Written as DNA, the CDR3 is TGTGCCAGCAGTTACTCCTGGACTAGCGGGGGCCACGAGCAGTACTTC. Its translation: CASSYSWTSGGHEQYF.

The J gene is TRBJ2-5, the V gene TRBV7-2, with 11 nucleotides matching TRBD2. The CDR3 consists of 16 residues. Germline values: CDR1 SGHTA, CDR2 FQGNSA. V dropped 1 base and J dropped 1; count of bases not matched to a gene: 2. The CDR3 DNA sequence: TGTGCCAGCAGCTTAGTCACTAGCGGGGGCCAAGAGACCCAGTACTTC. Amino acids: CASSLVTSGGQETQYF.

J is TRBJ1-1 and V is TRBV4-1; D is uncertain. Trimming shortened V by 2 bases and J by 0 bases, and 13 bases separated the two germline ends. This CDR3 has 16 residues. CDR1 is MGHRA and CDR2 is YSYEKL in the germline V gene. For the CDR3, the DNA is TGCGCCAGCAGCCAAAACCCAAGTCCGGTGAACACTGAAGCTTTCTTT. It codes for CASSQNPSPVNTEAFF.

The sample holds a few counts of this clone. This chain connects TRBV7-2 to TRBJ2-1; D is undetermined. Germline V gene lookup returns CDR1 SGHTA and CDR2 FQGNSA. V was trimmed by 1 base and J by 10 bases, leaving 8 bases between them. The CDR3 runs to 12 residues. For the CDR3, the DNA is TGTGCCAGCAGCTTAGTCCTTGCGGAGCAGTTCTTC. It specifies CASSLVLAEQFF.

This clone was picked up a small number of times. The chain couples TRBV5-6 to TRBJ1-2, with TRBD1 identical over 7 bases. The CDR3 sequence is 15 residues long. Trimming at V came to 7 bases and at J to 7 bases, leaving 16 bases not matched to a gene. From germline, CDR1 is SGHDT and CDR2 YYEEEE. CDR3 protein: CASRYRGGEVVGYTF. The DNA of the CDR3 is TGTGCCAGCCGCTACAGGGGAGGTGAAGTAGTTGGCTACACCTTC.

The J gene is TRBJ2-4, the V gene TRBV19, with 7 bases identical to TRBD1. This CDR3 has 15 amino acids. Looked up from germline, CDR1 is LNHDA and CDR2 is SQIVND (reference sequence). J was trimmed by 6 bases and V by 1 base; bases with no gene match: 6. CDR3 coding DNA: TGTGCCAGTAGTATAGGGGGCACAGGGGTAAACATTCAGTACTTC. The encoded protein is CASSIGGTGVNIQYF.

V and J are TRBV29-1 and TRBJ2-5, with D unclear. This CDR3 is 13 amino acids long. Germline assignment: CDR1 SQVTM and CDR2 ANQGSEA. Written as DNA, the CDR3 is TGCTCCACCTCCCTTGAGAGCTTGGAGACCCAGTACTTC. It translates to CSTSLESLETQYF.

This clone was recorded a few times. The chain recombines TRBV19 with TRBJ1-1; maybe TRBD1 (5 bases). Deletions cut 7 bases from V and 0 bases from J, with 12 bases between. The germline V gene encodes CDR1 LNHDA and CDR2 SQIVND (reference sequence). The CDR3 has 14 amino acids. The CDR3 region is CASTSGRMNTEAFF. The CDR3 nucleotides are TGTGCCAGTACCTCAGGGAGAATGAACACTGAAGCTTTCTTT.

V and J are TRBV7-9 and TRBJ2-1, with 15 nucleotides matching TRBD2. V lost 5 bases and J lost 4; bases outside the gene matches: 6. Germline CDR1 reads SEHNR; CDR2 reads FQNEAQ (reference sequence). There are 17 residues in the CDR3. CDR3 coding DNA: TGTGCCAGCAGCATTCCGGGACTAGCGGGAGGTTACAATGAGCAGTTCTTC. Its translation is CASSIPGLAGGYNEQFF. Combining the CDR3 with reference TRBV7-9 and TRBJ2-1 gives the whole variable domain DTGVSQNPRHKITKRGQNVTFRCDPISEHNRLYWYRQTLGQGPEFLTYFQNEAQLEKSRLLSDRFSAERPKGSFSTLEIQRTEQGDSAMYLCASSIPGLAGGYNEQFFGPGTRLTVL.

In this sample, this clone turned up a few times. The CDR3 region has the DNA TGTGCCTGGACCCCGTGGGGAGAACCCTACAATGAGCAGTTCTTC. It encodes CAWTPWGEPYNEQFF. The chain recombines TRBV30 with TRBJ2-1; possible D gene TRBD2, 5 bases. The V end lost 4 bases, the J end lost 2 bases, and 15 bases lay between the germline ends. This CDR3 has 15 amino acids. Germline loops: CDR1 GTSNPN, CDR2 SVGIG (reference sequence).

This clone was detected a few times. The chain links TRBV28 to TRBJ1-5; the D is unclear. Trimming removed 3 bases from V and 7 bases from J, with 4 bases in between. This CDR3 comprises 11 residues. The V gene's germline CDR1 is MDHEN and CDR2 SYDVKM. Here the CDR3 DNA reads TGTGCCAGCAGTTTCGACCAGCCCCAGCATTTT. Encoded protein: CASSFDQPQHF.

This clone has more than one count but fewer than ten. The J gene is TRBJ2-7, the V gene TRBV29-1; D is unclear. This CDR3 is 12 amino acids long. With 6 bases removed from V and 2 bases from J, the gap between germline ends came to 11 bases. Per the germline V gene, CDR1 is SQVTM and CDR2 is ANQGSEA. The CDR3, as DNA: TGCAGCGTCTTTGAGTCCCCCTACGAGCAGTACTTC. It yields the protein CSVFESPYEQYF.

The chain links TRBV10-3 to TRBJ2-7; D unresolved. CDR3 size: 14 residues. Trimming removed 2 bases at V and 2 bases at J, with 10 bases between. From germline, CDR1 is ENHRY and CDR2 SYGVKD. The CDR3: CAISEGGKTYEQYF. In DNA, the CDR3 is TGTGCCATCAGTGAGGGTGGCAAGACCTACGAGCAGTACTTC.

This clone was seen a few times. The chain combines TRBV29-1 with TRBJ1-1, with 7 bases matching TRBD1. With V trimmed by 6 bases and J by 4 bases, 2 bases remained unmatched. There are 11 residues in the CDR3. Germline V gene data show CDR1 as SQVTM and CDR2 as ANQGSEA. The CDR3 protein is CSVNRGTEAFF. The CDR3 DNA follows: TGCAGCGTAAACAGGGGCACTGAAGCTTTCTTT.

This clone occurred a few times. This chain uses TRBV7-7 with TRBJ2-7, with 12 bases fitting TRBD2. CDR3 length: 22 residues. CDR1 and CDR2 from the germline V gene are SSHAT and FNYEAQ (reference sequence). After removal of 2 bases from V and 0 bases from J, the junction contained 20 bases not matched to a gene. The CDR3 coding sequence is TGTGCCAGCAGCTTATTCGGACTAGCGGGGCGACCTCGAATAACAAGCTCCTACGAGCAGTACTTC. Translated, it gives CASSLFGLAGRPRITSSYEQYF.

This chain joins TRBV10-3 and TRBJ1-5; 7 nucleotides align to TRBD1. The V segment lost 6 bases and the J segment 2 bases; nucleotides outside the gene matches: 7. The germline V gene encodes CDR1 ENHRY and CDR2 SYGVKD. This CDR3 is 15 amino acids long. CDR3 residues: CAISMKGAGNQPQHF. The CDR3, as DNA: TGTGCCATCAGCATGAAGGGGGCTGGCAATCAGCCCCAGCATTTT.

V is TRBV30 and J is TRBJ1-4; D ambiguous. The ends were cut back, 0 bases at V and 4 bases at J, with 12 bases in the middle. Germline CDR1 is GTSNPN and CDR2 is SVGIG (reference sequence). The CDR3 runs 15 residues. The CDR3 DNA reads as TGTGCCTGGAGTGTCTGGGCGGCGGGTAATGAAAAACTGTTTTTT. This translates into CAWSVWAAGNEKLFF.

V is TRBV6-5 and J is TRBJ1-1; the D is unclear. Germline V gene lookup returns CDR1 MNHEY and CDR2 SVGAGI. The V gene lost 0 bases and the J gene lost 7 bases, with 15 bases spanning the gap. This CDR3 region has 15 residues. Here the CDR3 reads CASSYSSLPPLEAFF. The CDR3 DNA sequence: TGTGCCAGCAGTTACTCGAGCCTCCCGCCTCTTGAAGCTTTCTTT.

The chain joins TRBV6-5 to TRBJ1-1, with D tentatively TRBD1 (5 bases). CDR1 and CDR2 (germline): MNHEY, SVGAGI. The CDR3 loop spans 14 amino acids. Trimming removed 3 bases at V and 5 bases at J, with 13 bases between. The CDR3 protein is CASSYFGATTEAFF. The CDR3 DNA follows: TGTGCCAGCAGTTATTTCGGGGCAACGACTGAAGCTTTCTTT.

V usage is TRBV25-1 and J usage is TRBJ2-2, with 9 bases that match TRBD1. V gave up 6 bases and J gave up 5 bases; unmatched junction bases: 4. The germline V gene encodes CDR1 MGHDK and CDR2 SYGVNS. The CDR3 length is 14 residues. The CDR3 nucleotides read TGTGCCAGCAGCCGGGACAGGGTTACCGGGGAGCTGTTTTTT. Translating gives CASSRDRVTGELFF.